This T cell receptor beta chain comes out of a study of blood T cell repertoires in COVID-19. Study summary: Whether acute or convalescent, the COVID-19 samples came from the United States, Italy and Spain. PBMCs, B-cell-depleted T cells, or T cells provided the cDNA or gDNA that made up the material.

Looked up from germline, CDR1 is MNHEY and CDR2 is SMNVEV (reference sequence). The CDR3 consists of 18 residues. The V and J ends lost 6 bases and 4 bases, in that order; junction bases with no gene match: 14. As originally analysed: The assay estimated nucleated cells by amplifying reference gene primers. Clones were sequenced by immunoSEQ multiplex PCR, and TCRdb holds only the in-frame ones, with some missing. The V and J calls and clone size come from that table; D and trimming were worked out from the DNA. The sample lists about 260,000 clones, 75% to 95% occurring once. Material for sequencing was peripheral blood. The rearrangement links TRBV27 to TRBJ2-1, with TRBD2 matching over 11 bases. The receptor's source is a person aged 18-29 years with COVID-19, enrolled during active disease. The DNA for the CDR3 is TGTGCCAGCAGCCCACTAGCGGGAGTTAATGAGGGATACAATGAGCAGTTCTTC. It codes for CASSPLAGVNEGYNEQFF.